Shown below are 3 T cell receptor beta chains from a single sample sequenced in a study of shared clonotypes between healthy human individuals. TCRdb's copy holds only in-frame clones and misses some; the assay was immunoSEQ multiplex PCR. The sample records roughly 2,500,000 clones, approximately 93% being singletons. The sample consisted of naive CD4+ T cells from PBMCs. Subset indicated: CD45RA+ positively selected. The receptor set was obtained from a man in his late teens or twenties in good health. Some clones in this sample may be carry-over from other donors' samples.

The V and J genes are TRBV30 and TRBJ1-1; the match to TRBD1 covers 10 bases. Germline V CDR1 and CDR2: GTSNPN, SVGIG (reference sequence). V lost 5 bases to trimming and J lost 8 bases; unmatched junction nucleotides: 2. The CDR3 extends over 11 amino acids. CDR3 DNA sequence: TGTGCCTGGGAGGACAGGGGGGAAGCTTTCTTT. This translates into CAWEDRGEAFF.

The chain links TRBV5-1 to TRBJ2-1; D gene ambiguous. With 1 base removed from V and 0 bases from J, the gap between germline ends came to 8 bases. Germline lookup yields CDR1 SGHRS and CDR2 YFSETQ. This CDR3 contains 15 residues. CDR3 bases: TGCGCCAGCAGCTTGAGACGGTCCTCCTACAATGAGCAGTTCTTC. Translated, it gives CASSLRRSSYNEQFF.

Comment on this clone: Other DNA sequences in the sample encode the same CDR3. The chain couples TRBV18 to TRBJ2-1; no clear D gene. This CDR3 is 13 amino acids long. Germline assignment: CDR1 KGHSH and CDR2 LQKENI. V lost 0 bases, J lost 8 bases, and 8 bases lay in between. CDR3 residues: CASSPPSSDEQFF. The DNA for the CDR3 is TGTGCCAGCTCACCACCGTCCTCCGATGAGCAGTTCTTC.